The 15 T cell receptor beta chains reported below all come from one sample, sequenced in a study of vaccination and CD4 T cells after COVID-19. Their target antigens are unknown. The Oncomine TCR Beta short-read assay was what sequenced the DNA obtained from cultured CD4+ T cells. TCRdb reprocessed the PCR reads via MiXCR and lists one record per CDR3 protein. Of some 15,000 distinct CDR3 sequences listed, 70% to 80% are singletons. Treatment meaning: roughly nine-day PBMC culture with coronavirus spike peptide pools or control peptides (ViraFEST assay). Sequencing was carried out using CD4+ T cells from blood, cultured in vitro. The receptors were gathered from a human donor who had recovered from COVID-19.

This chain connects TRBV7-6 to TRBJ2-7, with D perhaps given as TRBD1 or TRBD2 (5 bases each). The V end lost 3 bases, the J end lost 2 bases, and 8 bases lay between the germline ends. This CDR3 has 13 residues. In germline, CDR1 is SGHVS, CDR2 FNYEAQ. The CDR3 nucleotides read TGTGCCAGCAGCTTGGGGGACCCCTACGAGCAGTACTTC. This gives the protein CASSLGDPYEQYF. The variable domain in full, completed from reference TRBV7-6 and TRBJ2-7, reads GAGVSQSPRYKVTKRGQDVALRCDPISGHVSLYWYRQALGQGPEFLTYFNYEAQQDKSGLPNDRFSAERPEGSISTLTIQRTEQRDSAMYRCASSLGDPYEQYFGPGTRLTVT.

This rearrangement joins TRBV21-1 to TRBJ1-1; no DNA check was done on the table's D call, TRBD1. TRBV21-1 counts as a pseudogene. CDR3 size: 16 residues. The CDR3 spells CASSNGCPDRYAEAFF. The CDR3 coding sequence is TGTGCCAGCAGCAACGGGTGCCCCGACAGGTACGCTGAAGCTTTCTTT.

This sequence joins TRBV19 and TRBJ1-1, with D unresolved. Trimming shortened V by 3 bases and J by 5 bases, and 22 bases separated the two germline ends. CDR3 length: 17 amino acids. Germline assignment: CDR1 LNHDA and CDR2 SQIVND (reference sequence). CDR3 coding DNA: TGTGCCAGTAGTATTTCAGGTTTAGGCTACCTTAGTACTGAAGCTTTCTTT. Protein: CASSISGLGYLSTEAFF.

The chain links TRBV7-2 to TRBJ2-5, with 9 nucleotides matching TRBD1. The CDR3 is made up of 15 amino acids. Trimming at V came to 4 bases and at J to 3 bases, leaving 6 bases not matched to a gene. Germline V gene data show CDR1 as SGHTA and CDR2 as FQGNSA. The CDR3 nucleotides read TGTGCCAGCAGCTCCGGACAGGGGTGGAAAGAGACCCAGTACTTC. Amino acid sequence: CASSSGQGWKETQYF.

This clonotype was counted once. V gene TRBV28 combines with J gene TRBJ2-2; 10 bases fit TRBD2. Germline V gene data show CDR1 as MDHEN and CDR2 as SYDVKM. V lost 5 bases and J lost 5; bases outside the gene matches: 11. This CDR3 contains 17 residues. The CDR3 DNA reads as TGTGCCAGCAGTCTTCAAGGGGTAGCGGGAGGAACCGGGGAGCTGTTTTTT. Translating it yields CASSLQGVAGGTGELFF.

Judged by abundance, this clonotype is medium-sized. The CDR3 coding sequence is TGTGCCAGCAGCCAAGCTTTGGGGGCTCCCTCTGGAAACACCATATATTTT. It translates to CASSQALGAPSGNTIYF. The rearrangement joins TRBV4-2 to TRBJ1-3; D possibly corresponds to TRBD1 (6 bases). V was shortened by 1 base and J by 0 bases, with 13 bases between the two germline ends. The CDR3 covers 17 residues. Germline CDR1 LGHNA, CDR2 YNFKEQ.

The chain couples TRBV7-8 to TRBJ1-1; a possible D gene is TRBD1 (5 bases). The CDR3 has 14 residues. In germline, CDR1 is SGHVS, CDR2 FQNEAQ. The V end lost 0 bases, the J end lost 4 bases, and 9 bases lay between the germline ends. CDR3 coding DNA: TGTGCCAGCAGCTTAGCTGGGGGGGGCACTGAAGCTTTCTTT. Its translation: CASSLAGGGTEAFF.

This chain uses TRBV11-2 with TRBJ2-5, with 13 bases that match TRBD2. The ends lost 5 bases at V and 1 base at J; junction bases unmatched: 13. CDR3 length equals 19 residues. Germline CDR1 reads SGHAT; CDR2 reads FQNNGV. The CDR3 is CASSPQTSGRPNFQETQYF. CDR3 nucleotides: TGTGCCAGCAGCCCGCAGACTAGCGGGAGGCCTAATTTCCAAGAGACCCAGTACTTC.

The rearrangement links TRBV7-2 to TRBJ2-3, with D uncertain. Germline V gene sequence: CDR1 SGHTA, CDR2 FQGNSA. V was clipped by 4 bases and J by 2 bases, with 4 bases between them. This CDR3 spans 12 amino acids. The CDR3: CASSSITDTQYF. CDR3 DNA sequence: TGTGCCAGCAGCTCTATCACAGATACGCAGTATTTT.

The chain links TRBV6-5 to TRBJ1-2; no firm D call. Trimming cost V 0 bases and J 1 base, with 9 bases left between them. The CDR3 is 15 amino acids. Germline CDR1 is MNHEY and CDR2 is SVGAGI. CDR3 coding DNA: TGTGCCAGCAGTTACTCGGCAGTTCTTAACTATGGCTACACCTTC. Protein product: CASSYSAVLNYGYTF.

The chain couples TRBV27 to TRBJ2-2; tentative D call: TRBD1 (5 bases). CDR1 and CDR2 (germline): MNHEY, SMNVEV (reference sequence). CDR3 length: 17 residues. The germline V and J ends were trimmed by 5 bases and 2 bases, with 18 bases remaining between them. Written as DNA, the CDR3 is TGTGCCAGCAGTACCCTCTCGACAGTACGAAACACCGGGGAGCTGTTTTTT. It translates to CASSTLSTVRNTGELFF.

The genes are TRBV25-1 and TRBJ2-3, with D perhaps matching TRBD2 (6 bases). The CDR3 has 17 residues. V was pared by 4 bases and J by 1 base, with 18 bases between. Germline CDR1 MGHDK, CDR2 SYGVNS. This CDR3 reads CASSVGRGPRGTDTQYF. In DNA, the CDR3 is TGTGCCAGCAGTGTGGGGCGGGGTCCCCGGGGCACAGATACGCAGTATTTT.

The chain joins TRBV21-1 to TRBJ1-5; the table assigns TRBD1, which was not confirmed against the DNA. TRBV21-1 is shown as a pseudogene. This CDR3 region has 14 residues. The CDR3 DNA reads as TGTGCCAGCAGCTTAGGGGACCCCAATCAGCCCCAGCATTTT. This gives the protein CASSLGDPNQPQHF.

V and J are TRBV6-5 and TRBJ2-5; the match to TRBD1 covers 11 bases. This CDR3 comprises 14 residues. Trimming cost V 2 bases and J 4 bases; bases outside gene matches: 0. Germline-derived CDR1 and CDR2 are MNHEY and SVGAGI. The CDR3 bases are TGTGCCAGCAGTTACGGGACAGGGGGAGAGACCCAGTACTTC. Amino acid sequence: CASSYGTGGETQYF.

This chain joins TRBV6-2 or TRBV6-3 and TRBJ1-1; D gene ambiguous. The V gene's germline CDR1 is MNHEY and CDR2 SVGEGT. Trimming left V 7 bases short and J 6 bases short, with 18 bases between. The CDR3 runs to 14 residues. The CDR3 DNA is TGTGCCAGCACCACGCCTTTCTATGTCGCTGAAGCTTTCTTT. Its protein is CASTTPFYVAEAFF.